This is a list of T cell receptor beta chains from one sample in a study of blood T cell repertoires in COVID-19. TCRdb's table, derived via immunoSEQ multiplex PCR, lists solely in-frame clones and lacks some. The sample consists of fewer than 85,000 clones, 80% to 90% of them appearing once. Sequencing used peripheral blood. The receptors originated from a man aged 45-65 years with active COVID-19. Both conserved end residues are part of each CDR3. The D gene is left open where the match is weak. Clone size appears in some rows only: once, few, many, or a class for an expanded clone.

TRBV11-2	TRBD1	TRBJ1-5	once	CASSWTSTGGSNQPQHF	TGTGCCAGCAGCTGGACTTCGACAGGGGGTAGTAATCAGCCCCAGCATTTT
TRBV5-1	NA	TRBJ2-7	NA	CASSLSRDEQYF	TGCGCCAGCAGCTTGAGTCGGGACGAGCAGTACTTC
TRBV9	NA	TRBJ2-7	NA	CASSVGSLAPYEQYF	TGTGCCAGCAGCGTAGGGTCTCTGGCCCCCTACGAGCAGTACTTC
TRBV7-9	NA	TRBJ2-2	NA	CASNPPKMRAANTGELFF	TGTGCCAGCAACCCGCCGAAGATGAGGGCGGCGAACACCGGGGAGCTGTTTTTT
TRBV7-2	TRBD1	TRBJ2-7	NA	CASTEIGGATSEQYF	TGTGCCAGCACCGAGATAGGGGGCGCGACCAGCGAGCAGTACTTC
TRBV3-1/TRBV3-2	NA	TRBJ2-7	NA	CASTLAGSGSYEQYF	TGTGCCAGCACCCTGGCGGGCAGTGGGTCCTACGAGCAGTACTTC
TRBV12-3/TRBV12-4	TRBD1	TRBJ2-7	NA	CASSGTGNYEQYF	TGTGCCAGCAGCGGGACAGGTAACTACGAGCAGTACTTC
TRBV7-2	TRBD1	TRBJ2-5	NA	CASTVDRGLQETQYF	TGTGCCAGCACCGTGGACAGGGGCCTCCAAGAGACCCAGTACTTC
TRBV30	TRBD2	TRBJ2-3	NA	CACQFGGWTDTQYF	TGTGCCTGCCAATTCGGGGGGTGGACAGATACGCAGTATTTT
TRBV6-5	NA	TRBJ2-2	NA	CASSTTQGTGELFF	TGTGCCAGCAGTACGACCCAGGGGACCGGGGAGCTGTTTTTT
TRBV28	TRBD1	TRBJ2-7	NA	CASSEPGTGGPYEQYF	TGTGCCAGCAGTGAGCCCGGGACAGGGGGACCCTACGAGCAGTACTTC
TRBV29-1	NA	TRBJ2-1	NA	CSVEEGSPMEQFF	TGCAGCGTTGAGGAGGGGTCCCCAATGGAGCAGTTCTTC
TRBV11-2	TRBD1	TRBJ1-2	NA	CASSLTPQGQAGAGYTF	TGTGCCAGCAGCTTAACCCCACAGGGACAGGCGGGCGCTGGCTACACCTTC
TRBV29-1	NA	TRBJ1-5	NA	CSVRGGLNQPQHF	TGCAGCGTGCGCGGGGGGTTGAATCAGCCCCAGCATTTT
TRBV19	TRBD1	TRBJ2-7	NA	CASSIAGGQGVHEQYF	TGTGCCAGTAGTATTGCGGGCGGACAGGGGGTCCACGAGCAGTACTTC
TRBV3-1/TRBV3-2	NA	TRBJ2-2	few	CASTPPFNTGELFF	TGTGCCAGCACCCCCCCGTTTAACACCGGGGAGCTGTTTTTT
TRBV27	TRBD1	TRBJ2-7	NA	CASSPGTGSHNEQYF	TGTGCCAGCAGTCCCGGGACAGGGTCTCACAACGAGCAGTACTTC
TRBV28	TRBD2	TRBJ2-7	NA	CASSLQTSADYEQYF	TGTGCCAGCAGTCTCCAGACTAGCGCAGACTACGAGCAGTACTTC
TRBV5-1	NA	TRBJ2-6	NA	CASGGEGATGYSGANVLTF	TGCGCCAGCGGGGGCGAGGGTGCTACTGGGTACTCTGGGGCCAACGTCCTGACTTTC
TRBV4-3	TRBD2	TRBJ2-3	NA	CASSQLLAGGHTDTQYF	TGCGCCAGCAGCCAGTTACTAGCGGGGGGCCACACAGATACGCAGTATTTT
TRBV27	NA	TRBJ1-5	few	CASSPQGSIGNQPQHF	TGTGCCAGCAGTCCACAGGGTTCAATAGGCAATCAGCCCCAGCATTTT
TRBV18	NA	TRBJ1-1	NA	CASSPTGQNTEAFF	TGTGCCAGCTCACCCACAGGGCAGAACACTGAAGCTTTCTTT
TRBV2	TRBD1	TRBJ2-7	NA	CASSGNTGGLGEQYF	TGTGCCAGCAGTGGGAATACAGGGGGCCTTGGGGAGCAGTACTTC
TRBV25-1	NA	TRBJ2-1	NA	CASTLGSRNEQFF	TGTGCCAGCACTCTAGGGAGCCGGAATGAGCAGTTCTTC
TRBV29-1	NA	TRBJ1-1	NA	CSARPRPTAITEAFF	TGCAGCGCCCGACCCAGGCCGACAGCTATCACTGAAGCTTTCTTT
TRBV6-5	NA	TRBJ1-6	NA	CASSYSRGRDSPLHF	TGTGCCAGCAGTTACTCCCGGGGGAGGGATTCACCCCTCCACTTT
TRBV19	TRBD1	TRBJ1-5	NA	CASTAKDRGRGQPQHF	TGTGCCAGTACCGCCAAGGACAGGGGACGGGGTCAGCCCCAGCATTTT
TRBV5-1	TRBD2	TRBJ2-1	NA	CASSLGVLAGYYNEQFF	TGCGCCAGCAGCTTGGGGGTGCTAGCGGGATACTACAATGAGCAGTTCTTC
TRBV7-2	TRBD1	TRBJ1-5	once	CASSLGAGTGRGQPQHF	TGTGCCAGCAGCTTAGGGGCGGGGACAGGAAGAGGTCAGCCCCAGCATTTT
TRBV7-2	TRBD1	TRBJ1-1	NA	CASTPLAPRQGEAFF	TGTGCCAGCACCCCTTTGGCCCCTCGACAGGGTGAAGCTTTCTTT
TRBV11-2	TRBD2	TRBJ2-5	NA	CASSPTGLAGGRGETQYF	TGTGCCAGCAGCCCAACGGGACTAGCGGGGGGAAGAGGTGAGACCCAGTACTTC
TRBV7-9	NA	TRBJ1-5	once	CASSFETPSNQPQHF	TGTGCCAGCAGCTTCGAGACACCGAGCAATCAGCCCCAGCATTTT
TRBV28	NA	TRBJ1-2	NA	CASRDYGYTF	TGTGCCAGCCGGGACTATGGCTACACCTTC
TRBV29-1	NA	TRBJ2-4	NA	CSDFWETLAKNIQYF	TGCAGCGATTTTTGGGAGACACTAGCCAAAAACATTCAGTACTTC
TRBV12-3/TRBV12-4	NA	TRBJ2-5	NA	CASSFQGPETQYF	TGTGCCAGCAGTTTTCAGGGGCCGGAGACCCAGTACTTC
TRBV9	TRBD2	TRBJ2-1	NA	CASSVVYRGRYNEQFF	TGTGCCAGCAGCGTAGTGTACCGCGGGAGGTACAATGAGCAGTTCTTC
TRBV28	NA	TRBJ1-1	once	CASSFRLRGNTEAFF	TGTGCCAGCAGTTTCCGCCTTAGGGGGAACACTGAAGCTTTCTTT
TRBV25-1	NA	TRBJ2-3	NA	CASSDVGGTDTQYF	TGTGCCAGCAGTGATGTAGGGGGCACAGATACGCAGTATTTT
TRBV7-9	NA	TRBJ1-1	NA	CASSVGGTVNTEAFF	TGTGCCAGCAGCGTCGGCGGGACGGTGAACACTGAAGCTTTCTTT
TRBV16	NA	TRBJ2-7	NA	CASSSGYEQYF	TGTGCCAGCAGCTCCGGCTACGAGCAGTACTTC
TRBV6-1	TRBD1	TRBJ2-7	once	CASSERDSLAYEQYF	TGTGCCAGCAGTGAACGGGACAGCTTGGCCTACGAGCAGTACTTC
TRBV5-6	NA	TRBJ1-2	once	CASSFTIRENYGYTF	TGTGCCAGCAGCTTTACGATCCGGGAAAACTATGGCTACACCTTC
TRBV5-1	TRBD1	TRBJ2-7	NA	CASSPPGQGAAYEQYF	TGCGCCAGCAGCCCTCCGGGACAGGGGGCAGCCTACGAGCAGTACTTC
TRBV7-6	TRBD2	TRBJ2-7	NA	CASSPLREGTYEQYF	TGTGCCAGCAGCCCCCTGCGGGAGGGTACCTACGAGCAGTACTTC
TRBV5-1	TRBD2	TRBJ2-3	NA	CASTELAGGSTDTQYF	TGCGCCAGCACCGAACTAGCGGGGGGGTCCACAGATACGCAGTATTTT
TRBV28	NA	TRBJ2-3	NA	CASSPPSKLDTQYF	TGTGCCAGCAGCCCTCCAAGTAAGCTGGATACGCAGTATTTT
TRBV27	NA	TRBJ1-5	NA	CASSLLGESNQPQHF	TGTGCCAGCAGTTTATTAGGGGAAAGCAATCAGCCCCAGCATTTT
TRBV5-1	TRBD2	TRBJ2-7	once	CASSERTSGGQQYF	TGCGCCAGCAGCGAAAGGACTAGCGGGGGTCAGCAGTACTTC
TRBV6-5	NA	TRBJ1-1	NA	CASSFLRDTEAFF	TGTGCCAGCAGTTTTCTCAGGGACACTGAAGCTTTCTTT
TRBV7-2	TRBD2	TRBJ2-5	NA	CASSLASLAGLQETQYF	TGTGCCAGCAGCTTAGCCAGTTTAGCGGGTCTTCAAGAGACCCAGTACTTC
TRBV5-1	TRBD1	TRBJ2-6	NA	CASSLALTGGAGANVLTF	TGCGCCAGCAGCTTGGCCCTGACAGGGGGCGCTGGGGCCAACGTCCTGACTTTC
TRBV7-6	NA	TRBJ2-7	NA	CASSSKNISDRRRQYF	TGTGCCAGCAGCTCGAAAAACATCAGCGACAGAAGACGGCAGTACTTC
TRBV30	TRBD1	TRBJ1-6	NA	CAGDRGSNSPLHF	TGTGCCGGGGACAGGGGCTCTAATTCACCCCTCCACTTT